This T cell receptor beta chain was captured in a study of blood T cell repertoires in COVID-19 (dated by TCRdb to between 2020 and 2021). Turning to the overall study: Samples from collaborators originated in the United States, Italy and Spain and spanned both the acute and convalescent phases of COVID-19. The prospective study material was composed of cDNA or gDNA derived from T cells, B-cell-depleted T cells, or PBMCs. Deeply sampled blood TCRbeta repertoires from subjects exposed to, actively infected with, or recovered from COVID-19 were included in the dataset. The repertoires were released in a freely available public database intended as a resource for research on the immune response to SARS-CoV-2. Samples came from the ongoing ImmuneRACE study (first 160 participants) plus 1,254 subjects from 6 global collaborators. A de-identified subject ID, COVID-19 status, age in years and sex were almost always included in the sample metadata. Where available, HLA class I and class II types were obtained from metadata supplied by the sample provider rather than from assay-based typing. Overall results and qualifications from the work: How much clinical and demographic metadata was included differed by source and by participant, and the metadata was provided uncurated.

For this clone: The clone's antigen remains unknown. It has no much larger one-base neighbor in the sample; base qualities were not kept.

TCRbeta CDR3 regions were amplified from genomic DNA using the immunoSEQ Assay, a bias-controlled multiplex PCR. The authors processed their data as follows. Within the assay, amplification of reference gene primers was used to estimate how many nucleated cells each sample contained. To quantify the absolute abundance of each unique TCRbeta CDR3 rearrangement, sequence reads were collapsed and filtered. For each sample, productive Simpson clonality was calculated as the square root of Simpson's diversity index over productive rearrangements. Not all clones reach the TCRdb copy of this immuneACCESS table, which keeps in-frame sequences only. Checked studies attribute under half of the gap to unresolved V genes and leave the rest unexplained. V and J calls and clone size come straight from that table; D and trimming were deduced from the DNA. This sample gives roughly 700,000 clones in total; 85% to 90% of them show up just once. Clones ranked in the top ten supply roughly 0.26% of the sample.

Whole blood was collected in K2EDTA tubes by collaborating institutions according to the institutions' own protocols. For TCRbeta analysis, collaborators shipped samples in one of three forms: frozen whole blood, isolated PBMCs, or DNA extracted from either of those sample types. The V end gives up 0 bases and the J end 15 bases, leaving 10 bases in the junction not matched to a gene. From its cysteine to its phenylalanine, the CDR3 spans 15 amino acids. The kept DNA is CDR3 alone, 45 bases in frame from the first base. Taken from the germline V gene, the CDR1 and CDR2 loops are ENHRY and SYGVKD. This TCR was sampled from a woman aged 18-29 years with acute or convalescent COVID-19. Sample: peripheral blood. Recombination joined TRBV10-3 with TRBJ2-1; 11 of the junction bases match TRBD1. In nucleotide form, the sequence is TGTGCCATCAGTGAGTCGGGGGGACAGGGGGTATTACTGTTCTTC. Its protein product is CAISESGGQGVLLFF.